This TCR beta chain comes out of a study of shared clonotypes between healthy human individuals. The overall study: Researchers drew samples from a couple of women and three men aged 18 to 49.

With respect to this clone: What it binds is not known.

The CDR3 runs 14 residues. The V end lost 1 base, the J end lost 3 bases, and 12 bases lay between the germline ends. The germline V gene encodes CDR1 GTSNPN and CDR2 SVGIG (reference sequence). The assay was immunoSEQ multiplex PCR, and TCRdb's table has in-frame clones only and misses some. The top ten hold about 1.5% of the sample, which has about 1 million clones, under 80% seen once. Findings and caveats of the study: Read depth was anticipated to influence clonotype sharing among donors.

The receptor was isolated from a man aged 18 to 29 in good health. The V and J genes are TRBV30 and TRBJ2-5; maybe TRBD1 (6 bases). Sequencing was done on a sample of memory CD4+ T cells sorted from blood. Subset described: CD45RA-negative fraction. The CDR3 reads CAWSDKNREETQYF. DNA for the CDR3: TGTGCCTGGAGTGATAAGAACAGGGAAGAGACCCAGTACTTC. Combining the CDR3 with reference TRBV30 and TRBJ2-5 gives the whole variable domain SQTIHQWPATLVQPVGSPLSLECTVEGTSNPNLYWYRQAAGRGLQLLFYSVGIGQISSEVPQNLSASRPQDRQFILSSKKLLLSDSGFYLCAWSDKNREETQYFGPGTRLLVL.